This T cell receptor beta chain was identified in a study of blood T cells in healthy people across ages. Study conclusions and caveats: It was the long-lived donors that had more naive CD4+ cells and higher diversity than aged donors.

Each individual donor underwent a draw of approximately 10 milliliters of peripheral blood. Comment on this clonotype: What it binds is not known.

A second PCR, run for about 6 to 11 cycles, used a sample-barcoded 5' primer plus a J-beta primer mix. TCRdb re-derived calls from the 5' RACE reads in MiXCR, one entry per CDR3 protein. The sample has about 970,000 distinct CDR3 sequences; roughly 51% are singletons. The CDR3 covers 11 residues. Germline values: CDR1 SQVTM, CDR2 ANQGSEA. V was clipped by 5 bases and J by 7 bases, with 9 bases between them. The chain carries TRBV29-1 and TRBJ2-1; D ambiguous. This receptor was taken from a woman aged 55-69 years in good health. The specimen was blood. As DNA, the CDR3 is TGCAGCGTTCCTCAGGAGAATGAGCAGTTCTTC. Protein: CSVPQENEQFF.